Sequencing of this TCR beta chain was carried out in a study of T cell repertoires in cytomegalovirus infection. The wider study: Use of recently identified HLA-C-restricted and well-studied HLA-B-restricted CMV epitopes was part of the study. CMV infection plus the matching HLA type was flagged by public TCR beta signatures. Study results and limitations: Predominance within the ex vivo response was attributable to HLA-C-restricted CMV-specific TCR beta clonotypes. Carriers of CMV plus the relevant HLA were identified by cumulative public TCR beta family frequency.

V lost 0 bases and J 5 bases, leaving 11 bases between the germline ends. This CDR3 contains 14 residues. CDR1 and CDR2 (germline): MNHEY, SMNVEV (reference sequence). In TCRdb, the reads were re-called with MiXCR into one record per CDR3 protein. Among 110,000 to 150,000 distinct CDR3 sequences listed, 30% to 40% were seen once. The table lists this clonotype with a count of one. Its antigen remains unknown. J is TRBJ2-7 and V is TRBV27; no firm D call. The source was CD8+ T cells from cultured PBMCs, collected from culture after CMV antigen stimulation. The source of this sequence is a human donor in good health (CMV status not recorded). Some clones in this sample may be carry-over from other donors' samples. The CDR3 here is CASSLSRFRHEQYF. CDR3 DNA: TGTGCCAGCAGTTTATCCAGGTTTCGACACGAGCAGTACTTC.